Presented here are 27 T cell receptor beta chains from one specimen sequenced in a study of vaccination effects on CD4 cells after COVID-19. No cognate antigen is known for these TCRs. Before sequencing, viral peptide pools were used by the ViraFEST assay to expand antigen-specific CD4+ T cells. At the end of around 11 days of culture, CD4+ T cells were isolated. Convalescent patients had PCR-confirmed SARS-CoV-2 infection between March and December 2020. Sequencing used immunoSEQ multiplex PCR; TCRdb keeps in-frame clones, though not all of them. The sample contains 45,000 to 70,000 clones, 76% of which appear only once. Specimen: CD4+ T cells from PBMCs cultured with HIV peptides, collected before COVID-19 vaccination. Regarding subset: HIV-1 Nef peptide pool negative control/reference culture. The source is a human donor who had a prior SARS-CoV-2 infection.

This clone was detected only once. J is TRBJ1-4 and V is TRBV4-1, with D uncertain. Germline CDR1 is MGHRA and CDR2 is YSYEKL. Trimming shortened V by 4 bases and J by 4 bases, and 16 bases separated the two germline ends. CDR3 length: 16 amino acids. Written as DNA, the CDR3 is TGCGCCAGCAGCCCCCTCGGGCTGGTCAATAATGAAAAACTGTTTTTT. Amino acids: CASSPLGLVNNEKLFF.

The sample holds a few counts of this clone. CDR3 residues: CASSRGQQETQYF. The CDR3 region has the DNA TGTGCCAGCAGCCGCGGACAGCAAGAGACCCAGTACTTC. The V and J genes are TRBV7-9 and TRBJ2-5, with a possible D match to TRBD1 (6 bases). Germline values: CDR1 SEHNR, CDR2 FQNEAQ (reference sequence). There are 13 residues in the CDR3. V was shortened by 5 bases and J by 2 bases, with 9 bases between the two germline ends.

The chain has TRBV28 and TRBJ2-5; D gene ambiguous. There are 13 residues in the CDR3. The germline V gene has CDR1 MDHEN and CDR2 SYDVKM. The V end lost 8 bases, the J end lost 1 base, and 11 bases lay between the germline ends. As DNA, the CDR3 is TGTGCCAGCGGTTGGCGGACCCAAGAGACCCAGTACTTC. Its protein is CASGWRTQETQYF.

The gene calls are TRBV18 and TRBJ2-7; TRBD2 agrees at 7 bases. The CDR3 covers 17 residues. V dropped 2 bases and J dropped 0; count of bases not matched to a gene: 10. Germline values: CDR1 KGHSH, CDR2 LQKENI. CDR3 residues: CASSPRAAGVFSYEQYF. In DNA, the CDR3 is TGTGCCAGCTCACCAAGGGCCGCGGGAGTATTCTCCTACGAGCAGTACTTC.

The chain is built from TRBV2 and TRBJ1-4; TRBD1 is a possible D gene (6 bases). The CDR3 is 13 residues long. Germline assignment: CDR1 SNHLY and CDR2 FYNNEI. Trimming took off 6 bases at V and 2 bases at J, with 7 bases between the two ends. The CDR3 protein is CASRRGTNEKLFF. CDR3 DNA: TGTGCCAGCAGGAGGGGGACTAATGAAAAACTGTTTTTT.

The rearrangement joins TRBV19 to TRBJ1-4, with D perhaps matching TRBD1 (5 bases). V lost 8 bases and J lost 11, with 12 bases in between. This CDR3 spans 11 amino acids. The V gene's germline CDR1 is LNHDA and CDR2 SQIVND (reference sequence). The CDR3 spells CASFQGWKLFF. CDR3 bases: TGTGCCAGTTTTCAGGGTTGGAAACTGTTTTTT.

This clone has just a few counts. The chain couples TRBV4-1 to TRBJ1-4; the D gene is possibly TRBD1 (5 bases). This CDR3 is 14 amino acids long. Germline values: CDR1 MGHRA, CDR2 YSYEKL. V shed 1 base and J shed 10 bases, with 13 bases lying between them. The CDR3 DNA sequence: TGCGCCAGCAGCCAAGCGGGACGGTGGGGAAAACTGTTTTTT. Protein sequence: CASSQAGRWGKLFF.

The chain joins TRBV15 to TRBJ1-2, with a possible D match to TRBD1 (6 bases). The CDR3 has 12 residues. V gave up 5 bases and J gave up 6 bases, with 10 bases separating them. Germline assignment: CDR1 LNHNV and CDR2 YYDKDF (reference sequence). CDR3 sequence reads: CATSGRQDGYTF. The CDR3 nucleotides read TGTGCCACCAGCGGCAGACAGGATGGCTACACCTTC.

J is TRBJ1-6 and V is TRBV18, with 9 bases that match TRBD1. The CDR3 sequence is 16 residues long. The trim removed 5 bases at V and 9 bases at J, leaving 11 bases unmatched. Germline V CDR1 and CDR2: KGHSH, LQKENI. The CDR3 region is CASSWTGDRGASPLHF. In DNA, the CDR3 is TGTGCCAGCTCATGGACAGGGGACCGGGGGGCTTCACCCCTCCACTTT.

The chain carries TRBV5-1 and TRBJ1-4, with D tentatively TRBD1 (5 bases). CDR1 and CDR2 (germline): SGHRS, YFSETQ. Trimming cost V 4 bases and J 3 bases, with 16 bases left between them. The CDR3 is 16 amino acids. In DNA form, the CDR3 reads TGCGCCAGCAGCACCGGGACCCTTGGGGCTAATGAAAAACTGTTTTTT. Amino acids: CASSTGTLGANEKLFF.

This chain joins TRBV7-2 and TRBJ2-1; tentatively, D is TRBD1 (6 bases). The V gene's germline CDR1 is SGHTA and CDR2 FQGNSA. The CDR3 extends over 16 amino acids. V dropped 5 bases and J dropped 2 bases, with 16 bases sitting between them. CDR3 in DNA: TGTGCCAGCAGCCGTCCGAGGGGGAGCCCCTACAATGAGCAGTTCTTC. Encoded protein: CASSRPRGSPYNEQFF.

This CDR3 is CASSQGWSEKLFF. The CDR3 bases are TGTGCCAGCAGCCAAGGTTGGAGTGAAAAACTGTTTTTT. The gene calls are TRBV3-1 (or the pseudogene TRBV3-2) and TRBJ1-4; D gene unclear. Germline lookup yields CDR1 LGHDT and CDR2 YNNKEL (reference sequence). V was cut by 1 base and J by 7 bases, with 7 bases left in between. CDR3 length: 13 residues.

V and J are TRBV6-5 and TRBJ1-1, with TRBD1 matching 7 bases. V was clipped by 6 bases and J by 4 bases; unmatched bases: 5. Germline V gene data show CDR1 as MNHEY and CDR2 as SVGAGI. The CDR3 has 13 amino acids. The CDR3 loop is CASSLTGTTEAFF. The CDR3 nucleotides read TGTGCCAGCAGCCTGACAGGGACCACTGAAGCTTTCTTT.

V usage is TRBV9 and J usage is TRBJ2-1, with D perhaps TRBD1 or TRBD2 (5 bases each). The V gene lost 3 bases and the J gene lost 3 bases, with 10 bases spanning the gap. The CDR3 runs to 14 residues. Germline V lookup: CDR1 SGDLS, CDR2 YYNGEE. The CDR3 protein is CASSEGPDYNEQFF. For the CDR3, the DNA is TGTGCCAGCAGCGAGGGACCAGACTACAATGAGCAGTTCTTC.

The J gene is TRBJ1-1, the V gene TRBV9; tentatively, D is TRBD1 (6 bases). Trimming left V 4 bases short and J 3 bases short, with 16 bases between. Germline CDR1 and CDR2: SGDLS and YYNGEE. This CDR3 region has 15 residues. CDR3 in amino acids: CASSTTGISDTEAFF. CDR3 nucleotide sequence: TGTGCCAGCAGCACAACAGGGATTTCGGACACTGAAGCTTTCTTT.

The chain joins TRBV19 to TRBJ2-1, with 10 bases that match TRBD2. Trimming at V came to 0 bases and at J to 4 bases, leaving 0 bases not matched to a gene. This CDR3 comprises 15 residues. Per the germline V gene, CDR1 is LNHDA and CDR2 is SQIVND (reference sequence). The CDR3 sequence: CASSIELAGYNEQFF. CDR3 nucleotides: TGTGCCAGTAGTATAGAACTAGCGGGGTACAATGAGCAGTTCTTC.

The J gene is TRBJ1-2, the V gene TRBV11-2, with D tentatively TRBD1 (5 bases). This CDR3 comprises 15 residues. V was shortened by 1 base and J by 5 bases, with 14 bases between the two germline ends. Germline values: CDR1 SGHAT, CDR2 FQNNGV. The CDR3 spells CASSLVIGGGYGYTF. CDR3 coding DNA: TGTGCCAGCAGCTTAGTTATTGGTGGGGGATATGGCTACACCTTC.

This chain joins TRBV11-3 and TRBJ2-3; 7 bases agree with TRBD1. The CDR3 contains 17 residues. The germline gives CDR1 SGHNT, CDR2 YENEEA. With 1 base clipped from V and 4 bases from J, the junction kept 11 bases outside the gene matches. The CDR3 nucleotides read TGTGCCAGCAGCTTAGTGGTGGAGACAGGGTACCCAGATACGCAGTATTTT. The encoded protein is CASSLVVETGYPDTQYF.

The rearrangement uses TRBV15 and TRBJ1-5; D gene ambiguous. Trimming removed 0 bases from V and 1 base from J, with 13 bases in between. The CDR3 length is 17 residues. The germline CDR1 and CDR2 sequences are LNHNV and YYDKDF (reference sequence). The CDR3 coding sequence is TGTGCCACCAGCAGAGATGCCTGGGGTTTGAGCAATCAGCCCCAGCATTTT. Translated: CATSRDAWGLSNQPQHF.

The chain employs TRBV18 and TRBJ2-2, with 8 bases lining up with TRBD1. Germline assignment: CDR1 KGHSH and CDR2 LQKENI. The CDR3 covers 17 residues. Trimming took 3 bases from V and 6 from J; bases not matched to a gene: 12. Written as DNA, the CDR3 is TGTGCCAGCTCACCCTTTGCGGGACAGGCCGGACCCGGGGAGCTGTTTTTT. It specifies CASSPFAGQAGPGELFF.

The chain is built from TRBV5-4 and TRBJ2-3, with 7 bases that match TRBD2. Germline values: CDR1 SGHNT, CDR2 YYREEE (reference sequence). V shed 0 bases and J 2 bases; nucleotides not matched to a gene: 6. CDR3 length: 16 amino acids. In DNA, the CDR3 is TGTGCCAGCAGCTTGGGGGCGGGAGTATCCACAGATACGCAGTATTTT. As protein: CASSLGAGVSTDTQYF.

The chain combines TRBV13 with TRBJ1-2; D is perhaps TRBD1 (6 bases). Germline lookup yields CDR1 PRHDT and CDR2 FYEKMQ (reference sequence). CDR3 length: 14 residues. V was cut by 6 bases and J by 4 bases, with 15 bases left in between. In nucleotides, the CDR3 is TGTGCCAGCAGGAGAACCGGGACAATCTATGGCTACACCTTC. Its translation is CASRRTGTIYGYTF.

In nucleotides, the CDR3 is TGTGCCAGCAGCCAAGAAAGGTGTAGCGGGAGGAAAAGTGAGCAGTTCTTC. Its protein product is CASSQERCSGRKSEQFF. This chain uses TRBV4-2 with TRBJ2-1, with 10 bases matching TRBD2. The length of the CDR3 is 17 residues. V lost 0 bases, J lost 9 bases, and 11 bases stayed unmatched. CDR1 LGHNA and CDR2 YNFKEQ come from the germline V gene.

The chain links TRBV5-1 to TRBJ2-3; 7 bases map to TRBD1. The germline CDR1 and CDR2 sequences are SGHRS and YFSETQ. V shed 6 bases, J shed 1 base, and the junction held 5 bases outside the gene matches. This CDR3 contains 14 residues. The CDR3 DNA follows: TGCGCCAGCACCCCAGGACAGGGCACAGATACGCAGTATTTT. Translation gives CASTPGQGTDTQYF.

Regarding this clone: Germline and junction disagree at one end, which may indicate a read error. The V call is TRBV7-7, the J call TRBJ2-5, with D perhaps given as TRBD1 or TRBD2 (5 bases each). The germline V gene encodes CDR1 SSHAT and CDR2 FNYEAQ (reference sequence). The CDR3 totals 13 residues. As DNA, the CDR3 is TGTGCTAGCAGCACCGGGACCGAGGGGACCCAGTACTTC. It codes for CASSTGTEGTQYF.

The rearrangement uses TRBV11-3 and TRBJ1-4; D possibly corresponds to TRBD1 (6 bases). The CDR3 contains 16 residues. The germline V gene has CDR1 SGHNT and CDR2 YENEEA. V lost 1 base to trimming and J lost 6 bases, with 15 bases between them. DNA for the CDR3: TGTGCCAGCAGCTTAGGGACGACAGGTTTTGATGAAAAACTGTTTTTT. Protein product: CASSLGTTGFDEKLFF.

The rearrangement links TRBV5-1 to TRBJ2-5; 11 bases map to TRBD2. Germline lookup yields CDR1 SGHRS and CDR2 YFSETQ. The V gene end was trimmed by 0 bases and the J gene end by 4 bases; junction bases not matched to a gene: 5. This CDR3 is 16 amino acids long. Here the CDR3 DNA reads TGCGCCAGCAGCTTGGATCTAGCGGGAGGCGGAGAGACCCAGTACTTC. Encoded protein: CASSLDLAGGGETQYF.